This T cell receptor (beta chain) came from a study of T cells in Graves' hyperthyroidism and ophthalmopathy. Whole-study context: At the time of initial diagnosis and before any treatment, peripheral blood was collected.

This clonotype was counted only a few times. Its antigen remains unknown. Findings of the study overall: Among thyroid clonotypes expanded above 0.001, most also appeared in blood.

RNA transcripts gave rise to amplified TCR beta CDR3 regions. Using the HTBI primer set, a first-round RT-PCR was run on the TCR CDR3. TCRdb reanalysed the multiplex PCR reads using MiXCR and keeps one entry per CDR3 protein. The sample includes more than 550,000 distinct CDR3 sequences, 17% of them seen just once. CDR1 and CDR2 (germline): LNHDA, SQIVND (reference sequence). CDR3 length: 14 amino acids. V was trimmed by 3 bases and J by 2 bases, leaving 11 bases between them. It was uncontrolled infection, other autoimmune disease, pregnancy or lactation that excluded patients. It was roughly 10 ml of fresh peripheral blood that supplied the PBMCs.

Source material: blood. This sequence joins TRBV19 and TRBJ2-7; possibly TRBD2 for D (6 bases). The TCR sequence derives from a man over 45 with Graves' hyperthyroidism. As DNA, the CDR3 is TGTGCCAGTAGTATGGACTACCAGGCCTACGAGCAGTACTTC. It codes for CASSMDYQAYEQYF. The full variable domain, in which reference TRBV19 and TRBJ2-7 provide the parts outside the CDR3, is DGGITQSPKYLFRKEGQNVTLSCEQNLNHDAMYWYRQDPGQGLRLIYYSQIVNDFQKGDIAEGYSVSREKKESFPLTVTSAQKNPTAFYLCASSMDYQAYEQYFGPGTRLTVT.